This T cell receptor (beta chain) originates from a study of CD8 T cells in ankylosing spondylitis. The study's findings and limits: One TCR beta motif, made up of 7 or 8 highly homologous variants, appeared characteristic of ankylosing spondylitis blood.

TCRdb reprocessed the 5' RACE reads via MiXCR and lists one record per CDR3 protein. The sample lists about 840,000 distinct CDR3 sequences, 12% seen once, with 0.51% in the top ten. About this clonotype: Its antigen is not identified.

The CDR3 sequence is 16 residues long. The germline V gene encodes CDR1 SGHRS and CDR2 YFSETQ. The V gene end was trimmed by 2 bases and the J gene end by 3 bases; junction bases not matched to a gene: 9. Sequencing was performed on blood, either unsorted or a sorted T cell fraction (not recorded which). V and J are TRBV5-1 and TRBJ2-7; 9 positions agree with TRBD2. This TCR came from a male donor with ankylosing spondylitis. CDR3 region: CASSLRVAGDVYEQYF. CDR3 DNA sequence: TGCGCCAGCAGCTTAAGGGTAGCGGGGGACGTCTACGAGCAGTACTTC.